Below, 3 T cell receptor beta chains from the same sample are listed, as sequenced in a study of blood T cells in healthy people across ages. Next came a second PCR, run for about 7 to 12 cycles, which used a sample-barcoded 5' primer along with a J-beta primer mix. A single record per CDR3 protein comes from TCRdb applying MiXCR to the 5' RACE reads. In the table there are 1,300,000 or so distinct CDR3 sequences, 45% to 70% of which are singletons. Sequencing was carried out using blood. The receptors originated from a man between 18 and 29 years old in good health.

V usage is TRBV3-1 and J usage is TRBJ2-3; D might be TRBD2 (6 bases). Germline values: CDR1 LGHDT, CDR2 YNNKEL (reference sequence). The V end was cut by 1 base, the J end by 10 bases, with 21 bases between. The CDR3 totals 16 residues. The CDR3 here is CASSQGGTRQPVAQYF. The CDR3 DNA reads TGTGCCAGCAGCCAAGGCGGGACCAGGCAGCCTGTAGCGCAGTATTTT.

This clonotype was detected a few times. The chain carries TRBV5-1 and TRBJ2-3, with D unclear. This CDR3 has 15 amino acids. Trimming removed 0 bases at V and 2 bases at J, with 10 bases between. Germline-derived CDR1 and CDR2 are SGHRS and YFSETQ. The CDR3 region has the DNA TGCGCCAGCAGCTTGGTTTCCGCATTCACAGATACGCAGTATTTT. Amino acid sequence: CASSLVSAFTDTQYF. Full variable domain (rest looked up from reference TRBV5-1 and TRBJ2-3): KAGVTQTPRYLIKTRGQQVTLSCSPISGHRSVSWYQQTPGQGLQFLFEYFSETQRNKGNFPGRFSGRQFSNSRSEMNVSTLELGDSALYLCASSLVSAFTDTQYFGPGTRLTVL.

V gene TRBV10-3 combines with J gene TRBJ2-1, with a possible D match to TRBD2 (6 bases). The CDR3 covers 16 residues. Germline values: CDR1 ENHRY, CDR2 SYGVKD. V lost 1 base and J lost 5, with 15 bases in between. The CDR3 reads CAISELTGTDDNEQFF. The CDR3 region has the DNA TGTGCCATCAGTGAGTTAACCGGGACTGACGACAATGAGCAGTTCTTC.